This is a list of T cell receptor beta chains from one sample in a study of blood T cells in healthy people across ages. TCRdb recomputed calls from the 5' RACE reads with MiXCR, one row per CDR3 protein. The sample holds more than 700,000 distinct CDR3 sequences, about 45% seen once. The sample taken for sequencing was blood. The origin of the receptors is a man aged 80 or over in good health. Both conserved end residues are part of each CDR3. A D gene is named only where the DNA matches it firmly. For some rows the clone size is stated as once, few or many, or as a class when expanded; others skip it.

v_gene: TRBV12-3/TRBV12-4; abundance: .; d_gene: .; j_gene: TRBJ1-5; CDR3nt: TGTGCCAGCAGTTTAGTGGGGACGACTCAGCCCCAGCATTTT; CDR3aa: CASSLVGTTQPQHF
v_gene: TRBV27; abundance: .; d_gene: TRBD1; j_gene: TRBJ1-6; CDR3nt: TGTGCCAGCAGTGTGGACAGGGAATATTCACCCCTCCACTTT; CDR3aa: CASSVDREYSPLHF
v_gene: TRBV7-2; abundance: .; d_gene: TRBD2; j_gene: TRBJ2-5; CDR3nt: TGTGCCAGCAGTTATAGACGGGGGGGAGAGACCCAGTACTTC; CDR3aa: CASSYRRGGETQYF
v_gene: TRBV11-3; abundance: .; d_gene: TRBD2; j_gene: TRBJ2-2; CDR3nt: TGTGCCAGCATCCCCAGCGGGAGACCCGCGAACACCGGGGAGCTGTTTTTT; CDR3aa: CASIPSGRPANTGELFF
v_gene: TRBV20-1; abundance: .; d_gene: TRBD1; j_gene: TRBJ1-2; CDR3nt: TGCAGTGCCCATGACAGGGGGGATAACTATGGCTACACCTTC; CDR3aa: CSAHDRGDNYGYTF
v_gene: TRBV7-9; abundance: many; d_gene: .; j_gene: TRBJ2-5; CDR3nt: TGTGCCAGCAGCTTGGAGGGCCTGGAGACCCAGTACTTC; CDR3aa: CASSLEGLETQYF
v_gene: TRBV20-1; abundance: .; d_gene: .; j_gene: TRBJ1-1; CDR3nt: TGCAGTGCTAGAGCGGGGCAGACCGACACTGAAGCTTTCTTT; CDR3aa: CSARAGQTDTEAFF
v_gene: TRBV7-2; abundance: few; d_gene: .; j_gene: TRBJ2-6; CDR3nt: TGTGCCAGCAGCCCCGGGGGGCCTTCGAGTTTTGGGGCCAACGTCCTGACTTTC; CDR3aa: CASSPGGPSSFGANVLTF
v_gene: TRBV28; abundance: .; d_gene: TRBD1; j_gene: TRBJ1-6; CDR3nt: TGTGCCAGCAGTTTATACGGGACAGATAATTCACCCCTCCACTTT; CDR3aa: CASSLYGTDNSPLHF
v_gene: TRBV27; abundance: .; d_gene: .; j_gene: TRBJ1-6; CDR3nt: TGTGCCAGCACGGGCTTGGACAGCTACCTCCACTTT; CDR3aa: CASTGLDSYLHF
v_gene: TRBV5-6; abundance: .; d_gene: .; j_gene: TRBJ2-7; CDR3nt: TGTGCCGGCAGCCCAGACGCAGGGGATATAACCTACGAGCAGTACTTC; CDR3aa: CAGSPDAGDITYEQYF
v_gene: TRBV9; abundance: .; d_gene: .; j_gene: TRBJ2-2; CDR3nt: TGTGCCAGCAGCCCGCGAGGTTACACCGGGGAGCTGTTTTTT; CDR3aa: CASSPRGYTGELFF
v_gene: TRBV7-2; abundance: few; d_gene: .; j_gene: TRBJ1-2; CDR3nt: TGTGCCAGCAGAACGACAGGAGACTATGGCTACACCTTC; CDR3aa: CASRTTGDYGYTF
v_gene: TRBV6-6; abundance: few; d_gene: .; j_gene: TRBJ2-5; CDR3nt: TGTGCCAGCAGTTACTCGGGGGGACCGCAAGAGACCCAGTACTTC; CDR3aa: CASSYSGGPQETQYF
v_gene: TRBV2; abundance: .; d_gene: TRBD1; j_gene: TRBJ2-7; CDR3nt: TGTGCCAGCAGACACCTAGACAGGGTCGAGCAGTACTTT; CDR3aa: CASRHLDRVEQYF
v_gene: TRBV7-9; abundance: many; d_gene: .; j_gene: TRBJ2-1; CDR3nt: TGTGCCAGCAGCCCGCCCATAGGTGGTGAGCAGTTCTTC; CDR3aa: CASSPPIGGEQFF
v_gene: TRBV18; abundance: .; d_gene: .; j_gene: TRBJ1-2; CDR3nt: TGTGCCAGCTCACCAAGAGAGGACTATGGCTACACCTTC; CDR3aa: CASSPREDYGYTF
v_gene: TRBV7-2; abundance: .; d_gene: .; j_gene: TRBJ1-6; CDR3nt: TGTGCCAGCAGCTCAGCTATAGGCTCACCCCTCCACTTT; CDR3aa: CASSSAIGSPLHF
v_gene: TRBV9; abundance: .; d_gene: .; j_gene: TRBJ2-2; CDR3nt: TGTGCCAGCAGCACCTATGGCGACACCGGGGAGCTGTTTTTT; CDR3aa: CASSTYGDTGELFF
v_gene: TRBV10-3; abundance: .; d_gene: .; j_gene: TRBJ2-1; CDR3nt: TGTGCCATCAGTGGGGGCACGGCAGCTTACAATGAGCAGTTCTTC; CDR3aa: CAISGGTAAYNEQFF
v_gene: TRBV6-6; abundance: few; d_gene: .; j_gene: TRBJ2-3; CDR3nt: TGTGCCAGCAGTTACGGGACCAGGAGGACTTTCACAGATACGCAGTATTTT; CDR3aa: CASSYGTRRTFTDTQYF
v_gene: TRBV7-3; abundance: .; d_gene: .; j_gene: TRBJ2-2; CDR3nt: TGTGCCAGCAGCCCAGAAGGGAGGGGGCTCCTAAGGGGGGAGCTGTTTTTT; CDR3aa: CASSPEGRGLLRGELFF
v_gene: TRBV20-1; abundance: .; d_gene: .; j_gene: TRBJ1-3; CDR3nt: TGCAGTGCTAGAGATAGCGGGGGGAGTGGAAACACCATATATTTT; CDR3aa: CSARDSGGSGNTIYF
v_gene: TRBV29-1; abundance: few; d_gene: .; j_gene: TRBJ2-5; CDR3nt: TGCAGCGCATACATGACTCTTGGACGGTTAGAGACCCAGTACTTC; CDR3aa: CSAYMTLGRLETQYF
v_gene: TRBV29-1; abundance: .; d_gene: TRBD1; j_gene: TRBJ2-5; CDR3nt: TGCAGCGTTGAAGTACAGGGGGCCACCCAGTACTTC; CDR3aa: CSVEVQGATQYF
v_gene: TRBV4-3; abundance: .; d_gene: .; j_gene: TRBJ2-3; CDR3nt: TGCGCCAGCAGCCGAAAGCCCCCAACAGATACGCAGTATTTT; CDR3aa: CASSRKPPTDTQYF
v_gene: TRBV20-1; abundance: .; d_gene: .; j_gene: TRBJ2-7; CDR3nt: TGCAGTGCTAGAGCGGGGGTTCGGAACAATGAGCAGTACTTC; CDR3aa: CSARAGVRNNEQYF
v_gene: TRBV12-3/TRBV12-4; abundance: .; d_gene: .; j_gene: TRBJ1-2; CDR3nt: TGTGCCAGCAGTTTTATATCCAGCTATGGCTACACCTTC; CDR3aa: CASSFISSYGYTF
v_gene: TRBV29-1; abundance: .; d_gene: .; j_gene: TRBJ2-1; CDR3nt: TGCAGCGGTTACTACGGGCGCGAGCAGTTCTTC; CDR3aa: CSGYYGREQFF
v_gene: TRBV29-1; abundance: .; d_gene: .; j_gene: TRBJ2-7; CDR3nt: TGCAGCGTCTTGCCTCAGGGGAAAGGCTCCTACGAGCAGTACTTC; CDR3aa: CSVLPQGKGSYEQYF
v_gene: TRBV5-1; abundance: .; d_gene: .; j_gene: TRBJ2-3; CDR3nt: TGCGCCAGCAGCTCGGTTCCCACAGATACGCAGTATTTT; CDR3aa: CASSSVPTDTQYF
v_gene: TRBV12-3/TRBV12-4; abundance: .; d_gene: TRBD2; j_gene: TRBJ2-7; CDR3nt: TGTGCCAGCAGTTTGTCGGCTAGCGGGAGTTCCAATGAGCAGTACTTC; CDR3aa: CASSLSASGSSNEQYF
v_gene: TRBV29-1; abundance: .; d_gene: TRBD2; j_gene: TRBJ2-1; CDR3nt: TGCAGCGTTGAAAGAGCGGGAGGGGGGGATGAGCAGTTCTTC; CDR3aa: CSVERAGGGDEQFF
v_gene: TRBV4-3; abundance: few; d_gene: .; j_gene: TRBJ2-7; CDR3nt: TGCGCCAGCAGCCACACTTTAGGGAGCTCCTACGAGCAGTACTTC; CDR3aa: CASSHTLGSSYEQYF
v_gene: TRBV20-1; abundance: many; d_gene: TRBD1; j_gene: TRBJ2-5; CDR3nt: TGCAGTGTTGGGCAGGGGGTAGCGGAGACCCAGTACTTC; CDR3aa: CSVGQGVAETQYF
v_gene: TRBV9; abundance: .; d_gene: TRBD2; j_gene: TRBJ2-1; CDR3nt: TGCGCCAGCAGCGTAAAACGAGCGGGAGACAATGAGCAGTTCTTC; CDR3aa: CASSVKRAGDNEQFF
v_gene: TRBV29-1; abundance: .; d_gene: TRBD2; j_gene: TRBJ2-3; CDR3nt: TGCAGCGTTGATGATAGCGGGGGGCGATCTAGCACAGATACGCAGTATTTT; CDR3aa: CSVDDSGGRSSTDTQYF
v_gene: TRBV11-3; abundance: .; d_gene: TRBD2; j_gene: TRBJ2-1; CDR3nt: TGTGCCAGCAGCTTAGGCCTGGCGGGAGTAGACAATGAGCAGTTCTTC; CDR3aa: CASSLGLAGVDNEQFF
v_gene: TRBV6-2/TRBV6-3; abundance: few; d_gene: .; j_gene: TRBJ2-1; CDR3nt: TGTGCCAGCACCCCAACCTTCAACGATGAGCAGTTCTTC; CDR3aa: CASTPTFNDEQFF
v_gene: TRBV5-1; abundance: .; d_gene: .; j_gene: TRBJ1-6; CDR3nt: TGCGCCAGCAGCTTGGAAGGGGGTCATAATTCACCCCTCCACTTT; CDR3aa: CASSLEGGHNSPLHF
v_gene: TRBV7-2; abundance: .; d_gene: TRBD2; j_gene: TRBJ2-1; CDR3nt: TGTGCCAGCAGCTTAAGACTAGCGGGAGTCCCCTACAATGAGCAGTTCTTC; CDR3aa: CASSLRLAGVPYNEQFF
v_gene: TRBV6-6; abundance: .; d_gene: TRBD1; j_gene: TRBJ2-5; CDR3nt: TGTGCCAGCAGTTCCTTCGAACAGGGGGGTACGGATGAGCAGTACTTC; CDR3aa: CASSSFEQGGTDEQYF
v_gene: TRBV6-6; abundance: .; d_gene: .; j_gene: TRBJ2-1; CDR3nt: TGTGCCAGCAGTTCATTTACCGATTCCAATGAGCAGTTCTTC; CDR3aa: CASSSFTDSNEQFF
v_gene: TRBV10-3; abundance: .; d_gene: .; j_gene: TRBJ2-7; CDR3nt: TGTGCCATCAGTGAGTCAGGGCAGGAGAGTTCCTACGAGCAGTACTTC; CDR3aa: CAISESGQESSYEQYF
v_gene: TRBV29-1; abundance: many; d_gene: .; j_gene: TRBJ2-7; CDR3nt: TGCAGCGTTCCCCCCACCGGATCGGGGGAGCAGTACTTC; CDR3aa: CSVPPTGSGEQYF
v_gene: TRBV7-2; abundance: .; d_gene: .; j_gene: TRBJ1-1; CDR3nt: TGTGCCAGCAGCGACAGGAACACTGAAGCTTTCTTT; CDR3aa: CASSDRNTEAFF
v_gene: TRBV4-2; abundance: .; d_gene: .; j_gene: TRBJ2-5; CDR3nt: TGTGCCAGCAGCCAAGGACAGGCCTCCGAGGGGTCCCAGTACTTC; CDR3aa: CASSQGQASEGSQYF
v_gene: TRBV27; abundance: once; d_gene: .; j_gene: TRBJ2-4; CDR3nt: TGTGCCAGCAGGCCAAATGGGGGAAACATTCAGTACTTC; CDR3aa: CASRPNGGNIQYF